Listed below are T cell receptor beta chains from one sample, sequenced in a study of blood T cell repertoires in COVID-19. Here immunoSEQ multiplex PCR was the method, and the copy in TCRdb shows in-frame clones only, minus some. The sample consists of about 76,000 clones, approximately 85% of them appearing once. Material for sequencing was peripheral blood. The origin of the receptors is a man aged 60 to 75 with COVID-19, enrolled during active disease. Both conserved end residues are part of each CDR3. The order of the fields is V gene, clone size, CDR3 protein. Only some rows state a clone size, as once, few, many or a class for expanded clones.

>TRBV10-3|.
CAISPAPGQGGTGELFF
>TRBV2|.
CASILDRSGTGISPLHF
>TRBV2|few
CASTGDRADQPQHF
>TRBV18|.
CASSPGTASFYGYTF
>TRBV6-5|.
CASRADSGKAFF
>TRBV5-1|.
CASSAYRDRVFGYTF
>TRBV10-2|.
CASSVTGEGHRGAQYF
>TRBV5-1|.
CASSLGATVNTGELFF
>TRBV2|.
CASHWDYNNEQFF
>TRBV19|.
CASSIGDYSNQPQHF
>TRBV5-1|.
CASSLGQGFGDEQFF
>TRBV12-3/TRBV12-4|.
CASSSPTSYEQYF
>TRBV11-3|.
CASSPWDNAYEQYF
>TRBV28|few
CASSFLSGTDTQYF
>TRBV10-2|.
CASSVAGSSYNEQFF
>TRBV7-2|few
CASSLVAARDYEQYF
>TRBV6-4|.
CASSDSTAGGQETQYF
>TRBV5-1|.
CASSLATVNNEQYF
>TRBV6-5|.
CASSTSSGTPDF
>TRBV4-1|few
CASSLPPVMRGGGRNNEQFF
>TRBV5-1|few
CASRPRTSGVYNEQFF
>TRBV2|few
CASTPRVGSEETQYF
>TRBV5-4|.
CASSLATGGTEAFF
>TRBV18|.
CASSPDRTNYGYTF
>TRBV9|.
CASSITGRLLKNSPLHF
>TRBV7-9|.
CASSIDRGRSGYTF
>TRBV7-7|.
CASSAGQGNYEQYF
>TRBV29-1|.
CSVEETGPETQYF
>TRBV9|.
CASSRGQGGEKLFF
>TRBV3-1/TRBV3-2|.
CASSQGQGYTGELFF
>TRBV6-1|.
CASSEAGAGIEKLFF
>TRBV28|.
CASIEGLNTGELFF
>TRBV2|.
CASREGLAGGFEQYF
>TRBV7-3|.
CASSLYGTGASNEQFF
>TRBV30|.
CAWMREPRTDTQYF
>TRBV7-2|.
CASRIGGAEVVTF
>TRBV7-9|once
CASRLEEGATEAFF
>TRBV5-1|.
CASSPRDRASGELFF
>TRBV5-1|few
CASTRGQGPDTQYF
>TRBV5-1|.
CASSLPSGTNGYTF
>TRBV18|.
CASSPETGSNNQPQHF
>TRBV6-5|.
CASSARTGVDQPQHF
>TRBV28|once
CASRRLSGGARWETQYF
>TRBV2|.
CASSETGLPNTGELFF
>TRBV5-1|.
CASSPIADTNYGYTF
>TRBV5-5|.
CASSSSQGTYEQYF